These 2 T cell receptor beta chains were all obtained from the same sample, sequenced in a study of Graves' ophthalmopathy and Graves' hyperthyroidism. RNA transcripts served as template for amplifying TCR beta CDR3 sequences. First-round RT-PCR relied on HTBI primers, and a second-round multiplex PCR came next. TCRdb fed the multiplex PCR reads into MiXCR, producing one record per CDR3 protein. The repertoire holds some 200,000 distinct CDR3 sequences, with around 28% as singletons. The sequencing input was peripheral blood. These receptors were collected from a man aged 45-65 years with Graves' ophthalmopathy.

In its sample, this clonotype was seen many times. The V gene is TRBV5-1, the J gene TRBJ2-7; 7 bases are shared with TRBD2. There are 16 residues in the CDR3. The J segment lost 4 bases and the V segment lost 1 base, leaving 11 bases of the junction unmatched. Germline loops: CDR1 SGHRS, CDR2 YFSETQ. The CDR3 sequence: CASSLRFGLAVYEQYF. The CDR3, as DNA: TGCGCCAGCAGCTTGAGGTTTGGCCTAGCGGTGTACGAGCAGTACTTC.

This clonotype was seen many times. The gene calls are TRBV7-2 and TRBJ2-5; a possible D gene is TRBD1 (6 bases). Germline V lookup: CDR1 SGHTA, CDR2 FQGNSA. V was cut by 2 bases and J by 2 bases, with 12 bases left in between. The CDR3 length is 15 residues. CDR3 in amino acids: CASSLWGRGQETQYF. For the CDR3, the DNA is TGTGCCAGCAGCTTATGGGGCAGGGGTCAAGAGACCCAGTACTTC.